Listed below are T cell receptor beta chains from one sample, sequenced in a study of shared clonotypes between healthy human individuals. Clones were sequenced by immunoSEQ multiplex PCR, and TCRdb holds only the in-frame ones, with some missing. The sample consists of over a million clones, over 95% of them appearing once. The sequencing input was naive CD4+ T cells sorted from blood. Receptors were obtained from a man aged 25 to 40 in good health. The CDR3 runs from the conserved cysteine through the conserved F or W. Fields, in order: clone size, V gene, D gene, J gene, CDR3 DNA, CDR3 protein. The D gene is left open where the match is weak. Rows give clone size only sometimes, using once, few, many, or a class for an expanded clone.

clone size: NA
V gene: TRBV19
D gene: NA
J gene: TRBJ1-1
CDR3 DNA: TGTGCCAGTAGCCTGAATGAGAGGAACACTGAAGCTTTCTTT
CDR3 protein: CASSLNERNTEAFF

clone size: NA
V gene: TRBV28
D gene: NA
J gene: TRBJ2-7
CDR3 DNA: TGTGCCAGCAGTTACCTCCCCAGGGAGCAGTACTTC
CDR3 protein: CASSYLPREQYF

clone size: NA
V gene: TRBV5-1
D gene: TRBD1
J gene: TRBJ1-1
CDR3 DNA: TGCGCCGGCAGCTTGGGAGCCCCATCACAGGGGCGAGCTTTCTTT
CDR3 protein: CAGSLGAPSQGRAFF

clone size: NA
V gene: TRBV6-5
D gene: TRBD1
J gene: TRBJ2-1
CDR3 DNA: TGTGCCAGCAGTCAACCGGACAGGATGGGTAATGAGCAGTTCTTC
CDR3 protein: CASSQPDRMGNEQFF

clone size: few
V gene: TRBV5-5
D gene: TRBD2
J gene: TRBJ2-7
CDR3 DNA: TGTGCCAGCAGTTCGAGCGGGACCCTCTCCTACGAGCAGTACTTC
CDR3 protein: CASSSSGTLSYEQYF

clone size: NA
V gene: TRBV28
D gene: TRBD2
J gene: TRBJ2-3
CDR3 DNA: TGTGCCAGCAGTCCCCAGACTAGCGGGAGGGAAGCCTCAAGATATTTT
CDR3 protein: CASSPQTSGREASRYF

clone size: NA
V gene: TRBV18
D gene: NA
J gene: TRBJ2-1
CDR3 DNA: TGTGCCAGCTCACCACCAGGCTCTGGGCAGTTCTTC
CDR3 protein: CASSPPGSGQFF

clone size: NA
V gene: TRBV28
D gene: NA
J gene: TRBJ2-1
CDR3 DNA: TGTGCCAGCAGTTTTTCTCATATTTCCTTCGCCTACAATGAGCAGTTCTTC
CDR3 protein: CASSFSHISFAYNEQFF

clone size: NA
V gene: TRBV28
D gene: NA
J gene: TRBJ2-1
CDR3 DNA: TGTGCCAGCAGGGGGGATGTGAGCTCCTACAATGAGCAGTTCTTC
CDR3 protein: CASRGDVSSYNEQFF

clone size: NA
V gene: TRBV4-1
D gene: TRBD2
J gene: TRBJ2-2
CDR3 DNA: TGCGCCAGCAGCCCTCTAGGGACTAGCGGGAGGACCGGGGAGCTGTTTTTT
CDR3 protein: CASSPLGTSGRTGELFF

clone size: once
V gene: TRBV7-2
D gene: NA
J gene: TRBJ2-7
CDR3 DNA: TGTGCCAGCAGCTTAGCGCTTGTGACAGCCTACGAGCAGTACTTC
CDR3 protein: CASSLALVTAYEQYF